A selection of T cell receptor beta chains follows, all from one sample in a study of shared clonotypes between healthy human individuals. The protocol was immunoSEQ multiplex PCR, while the TCRdb copy is restricted to in-frame clones and leaves out a portion. The profile shows about 2.3 million clones, over 90% of them singletons. Material: naive CD4+ T cells from PBMCs. The receptors stem from a man between 18 and 29 years old in good health. Some clones in this sample may be carry-over from other donors' samples. Each CDR3 is given with its conserved first and last residue. D genes are given only for firm matches. A row's size may be missing; if present it is once, few, many or a size class.

CSAPGLAGGPMYNEQFF,TGCAGCGCCCCGGGACTAGCGGGAGGCCCTATGTACAATGAGCAGTTCTTC,TRBV29-1,TRBJ2-1,TRBD2,NA
CASSQNTGELFF,TGTGCCAGCAGCCAGAACACCGGGGAGCTGTTTTTT,TRBV11-3,TRBJ2-2,NA,NA
CASSLAGQSSYNEQFF,TGCGCCAGCAGCTTGGCCGGACAGAGCTCCTACAATGAGCAGTTCTTC,TRBV5-1,TRBJ2-1,NA,once
CASSLAPWKGVEQYF,TGTGCCAGCAGCTTAGCCCCGTGGAAGGGGGTCGAGCAGTACTTC,TRBV7-6,TRBJ2-7,NA,NA
CASSQPSSEQYF,TGTGCCAGCAGCCAACCCTCGTCCGAGCAGTACTTC,TRBV5-4,TRBJ2-7,NA,NA
CASSLGSF,TGTGCCAGCAGCTTAGGGTCTTTC,TRBV11-2,TRBJ1-4,NA,NA
CASSLVGTGGEQYF,TGCGCCAGCAGCTTGGTGGGTACCGGGGGCGAGCAGTACTTC,TRBV5-1,TRBJ2-7,NA,NA
CASSRSPGELSGYTF,TGCGCCAGCAGCAGATCACCTGGAGAGCTGAGTGGCTACACCTTC,TRBV5-1,TRBJ1-2,NA,NA
CATGQGYEQYF,TGTGCCACAGGTCAGGGCTACGAGCAGTACTTC,TRBV15,TRBJ2-7,NA,once
CASSYSGGGDYGYTF,TGTGCCAGCAGTTACTCGGGAGGGGGGGACTATGGCTACACCTTC,TRBV6-5,TRBJ1-2,NA,NA
CASSLGDVNTEAFF,TGCGCCAGCAGCCTAGGGGACGTGAACACTGAAGCTTTCTTT,TRBV5-1,TRBJ1-1,NA,NA
CSVQTGGLDGYTF,TGCAGCGTCCAGACAGGGGGGTTGGATGGCTACACCTTC,TRBV29-1,TRBJ1-2,TRBD1,NA
CASSERQGASTDTQYF,TGTGCCAGCAGCGAGAGACAGGGGGCTAGCACAGATACGCAGTATTTT,TRBV9,TRBJ2-3,TRBD1,NA
CASSQAGLGTSLFVVRQYF,TGCGCCAGCAGCCAAGCAGGCTTGGGGACTAGCCTTTTCGTAGTGAGGCAGTATTTT,TRBV4-3,TRBJ2-3,TRBD2,NA
CASSEIGRWNTEAFF,TGTGCCAGCAGTGAAATCGGACGGTGGAACACTGAAGCTTTCTTT,TRBV2,TRBJ1-1,NA,NA
CASSMAGANEQFF,TGTGCCAGTAGTATGGCAGGGGCTAATGAGCAGTTCTTC,TRBV19,TRBJ2-1,NA,NA
CASSEGGYQPQHF,TGTGCCAGCAGTGAGGGGGGTTATCAGCCCCAGCATTTT,TRBV6-1,TRBJ1-5,NA,NA
CASSIWTGSTDTQYF,TGTGCCAGTAGTATATGGACAGGAAGCACAGATACGCAGTATTTT,TRBV19,TRBJ2-3,TRBD1,NA
CAISDPTGGSYGYTF,TGTGCCATCAGTGACCCGACAGGGGGCTCCTATGGCTACACCTTC,TRBV10-3,TRBJ1-2,TRBD1,NA
CASSYLAGGTSYEQYF,TGTGCCAGCAGTTACCTAGCGGGAGGGACTTCCTACGAGCAGTACTTC,TRBV6-5,TRBJ2-7,TRBD2,NA
CASSDWQGLGIFNEQFF,TGTGCCAGCAGTGATTGGCAGGGTTTAGGCATATTCAATGAGCAGTTCTTC,TRBV6-1,TRBJ2-1,NA,once
CASSPGTGNEQYF,TGTGCCAGCAGTCCCGGGACAGGGAATGAGCAGTACTTC,TRBV2,TRBJ2-7,TRBD1,NA
CASSHRGYTGELFF,TGTGCCAGCAGTCACAGGGGTTACACCGGGGAGCTGTTTTTT,TRBV5-6,TRBJ2-2,TRBD1,NA
CASSETSGRGEQFF,TGTGCCAGCAGCGAGACTAGCGGGAGGGGTGAGCAGTTCTTC,TRBV9,TRBJ2-1,TRBD2,NA
CASSFIADGTEILGPQHF,TGTGCCAGCAGTTTTATAGCCGATGGGACAGAAATTTTAGGGCCCCAGCATTTT,TRBV28,TRBJ1-5,TRBD1,NA
CASSDWDRGAFF,TGCGCCAGCAGTGATTGGGACCGCGGGGCTTTCTTT,TRBV10-1,TRBJ1-1,NA,NA
CAGRPGAGNTIYF,TGTGCCGGACGCCCGGGGGCTGGAAACACCATATATTTT,TRBV30,TRBJ1-3,NA,NA
CAISDRGVDTQYF,TGTGCCATCAGTGACAGGGGGGTAGATACGCAGTATTTT,TRBV10-3,TRBJ2-3,NA,NA
CASSSDRGYNEKLFF,TGTGCCAGCAGTTCGGACAGGGGGTACAATGAAAAACTGTTTTTT,TRBV28,TRBJ1-4,TRBD1,NA
CASRVAGEQYF,TGTGCCAGCAGGGTAGCGGGGGAGCAGTACTTC,TRBV2,TRBJ2-5,TRBD2,NA
CAWSRLGSSDGYTF,TGTGCCTGGTCGCGCCTCGGGTCGAGCGATGGCTACACCTTC,TRBV30,TRBJ1-2,NA,NA
CASSQSRGRGANTEAFF,TGTGCCAGCAGCCAATCTCGGGGCAGGGGTGCGAACACTGAAGCTTTCTTT,TRBV14,TRBJ1-1,NA,NA
CASSRLLDGGLGNTIYF,TGTGCCAGCAGCCGTTTATTGGATGGGGGCCTCGGAAACACCATATATTTT,TRBV5-8,TRBJ1-3,NA,NA
CASSVSTSGRKTQYF,TGTGCCAGCAGCGTATCGACTAGCGGGAGAAAGACCCAGTACTTC,TRBV7-2,TRBJ2-5,TRBD2,NA
CASSFGINQPQHF,TGCGCCAGCAGCTTCGGGATCAATCAGCCCCAGCATTTT,TRBV5-1,TRBJ1-5,NA,NA
CASSPRGFYEQYF,TGTGCCAGCTCACCAAGGGGTTTCTACGAGCAGTACTTC,TRBV18,TRBJ2-7,NA,NA
CASSLGQGFEKLFF,TGTGCCAGCAGCTTAGGACAGGGCTTTGAAAAACTGTTTTTT,TRBV7-9,TRBJ1-4,TRBD1,NA
CASITGSSYEQYF,TGTGCCAGCATTACCGGTAGCTCCTACGAGCAGTACTTC,TRBV9,TRBJ2-7,NA,NA
CASSSPRAGARNEQFF,TGTGCCAGCAGTTCTCCGCGAGCGGGAGCACGAAATGAGCAGTTCTTC,TRBV28,TRBJ2-1,TRBD2,NA
CAWSGGVSQPQHF,TGTGCCTGGAGTGGGGGGGTTAGTCAGCCCCAGCATTTT,TRBV30,TRBJ1-5,NA,NA
CASTAGNIQYF,TGTGCCAGCACTGCTGGGAACATTCAGTACTTC,TRBV6-6,TRBJ2-4,NA,NA